This TCR beta chain was obtained from a study of tumor and adjacent non-tumor tissue in lung cancer. About the study: Patients comprised roughly 12 adenocarcinoma, a couple of squamous cell carcinoma and 1 small cell lung cancer. Overall study findings and caveats: Shorter survival was associated with higher TCR diversity in tumors.

The CDR3 has 14 amino acids. Germline CDR1 and CDR2: MNHEY and SVGEGT. In the case of this clonotype: What it binds is not known. Germline is not matched at one junction end, which may reflect a read error.

RNA was extracted from bulk tissue without any cell sorting. A modified ARM-PCR protocol with three rounds of nested PCR amplified TCRbeta. MiXCR, applied by TCRdb to the multiplex PCR reads, yields one record per CDR3 protein. The data show approximately 100,000 distinct CDR3 sequences, roughly 77% seen once. The sequence was collected from a woman aged 60-75 years with non-small cell lung cancer. The chain uses TRBV6-2 or TRBV6-3 and TRBJ1-1, with D tentatively TRBD1 (6 bases). Sequences were obtained from lung tumor tissue. The CDR3 DNA follows: TGTGCCGGCAGTTACCCTACAGGGAAAACTGAAGCTTTCTTT. Amino acid sequence: CAGSYPTGKTEAFF.